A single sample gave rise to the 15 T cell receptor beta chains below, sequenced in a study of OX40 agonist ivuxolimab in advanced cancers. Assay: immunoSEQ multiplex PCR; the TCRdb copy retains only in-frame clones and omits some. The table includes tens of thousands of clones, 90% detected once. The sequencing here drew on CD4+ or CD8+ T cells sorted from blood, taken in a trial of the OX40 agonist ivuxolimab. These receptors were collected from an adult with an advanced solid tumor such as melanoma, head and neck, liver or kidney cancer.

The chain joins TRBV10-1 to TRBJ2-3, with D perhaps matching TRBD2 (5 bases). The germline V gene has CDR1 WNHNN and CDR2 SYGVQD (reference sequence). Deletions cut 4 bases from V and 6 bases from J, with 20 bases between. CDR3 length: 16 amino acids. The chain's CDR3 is CASSANIEGDLDTQYF. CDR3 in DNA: TGCGCCAGCAGTGCGAATATTGAGGGTGACCTTGATACGCAGTATTTT.

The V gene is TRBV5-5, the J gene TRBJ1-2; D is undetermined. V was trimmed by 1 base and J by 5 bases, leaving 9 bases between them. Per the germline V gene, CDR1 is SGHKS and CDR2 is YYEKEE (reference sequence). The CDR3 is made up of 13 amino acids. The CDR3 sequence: CASSLPGNYGYTF. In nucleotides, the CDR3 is TGTGCCAGCAGCTTGCCCGGAAATTATGGCTACACCTTC.

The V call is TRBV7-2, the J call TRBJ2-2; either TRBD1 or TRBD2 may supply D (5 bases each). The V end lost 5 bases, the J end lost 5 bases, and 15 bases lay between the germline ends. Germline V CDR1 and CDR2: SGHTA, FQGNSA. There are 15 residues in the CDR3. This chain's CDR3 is CASSPGEGITGELFF. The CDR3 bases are TGTGCCAGCAGCCCCGGTGAGGGGATTACCGGGGAGCTGTTTTTT.

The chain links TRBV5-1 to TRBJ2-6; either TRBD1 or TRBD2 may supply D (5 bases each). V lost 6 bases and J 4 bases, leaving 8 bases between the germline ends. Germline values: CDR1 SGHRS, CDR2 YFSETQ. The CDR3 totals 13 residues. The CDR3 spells CASKGTGANVLTF. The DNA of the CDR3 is TGCGCCAGCAAAGGGACCGGGGCCAACGTCCTGACTTTC.

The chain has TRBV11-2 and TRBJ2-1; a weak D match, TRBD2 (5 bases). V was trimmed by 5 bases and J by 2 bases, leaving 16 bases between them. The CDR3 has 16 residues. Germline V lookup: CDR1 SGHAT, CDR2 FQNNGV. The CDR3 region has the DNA TGTGCCAGCAGCCGAAGGTCGCTAGCCACCTACAATGAGCAGTTCTTC. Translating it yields CASSRRSLATYNEQFF.

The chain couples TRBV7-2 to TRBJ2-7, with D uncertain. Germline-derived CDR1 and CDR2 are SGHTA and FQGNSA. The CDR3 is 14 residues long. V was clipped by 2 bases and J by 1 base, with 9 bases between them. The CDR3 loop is CASSLSRVSYEQYF. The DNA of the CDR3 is TGTGCCAGCAGCTTATCAAGGGTTTCCTACGAGCAGTACTTC.

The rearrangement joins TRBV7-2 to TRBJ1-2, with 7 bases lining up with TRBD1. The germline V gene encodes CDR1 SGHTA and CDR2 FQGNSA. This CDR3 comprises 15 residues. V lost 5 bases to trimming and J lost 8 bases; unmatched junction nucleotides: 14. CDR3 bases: TGTGCCAGCAGCCAACACAGGGGCGACCCGAGAGGCTACACCTTC. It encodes CASSQHRGDPRGYTF.

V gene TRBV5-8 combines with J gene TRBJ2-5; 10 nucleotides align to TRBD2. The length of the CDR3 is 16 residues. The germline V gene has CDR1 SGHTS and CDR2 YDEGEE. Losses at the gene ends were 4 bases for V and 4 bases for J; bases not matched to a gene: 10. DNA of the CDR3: TGTGCCAGCAGCAGGACGTCTAGCGGGAGTGGAGAGACCCAGTACTTC. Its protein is CASSRTSSGSGETQYF. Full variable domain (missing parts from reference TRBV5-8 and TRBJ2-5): EAGVTQSPTHLIKTRGQQATLRCSPISGHTSVYWYQQALGLGLQFLLWYDEGEERNRGNFPPRFSGRQFPNYSSELNVNALELEDSALYLCASSRTSSGSGETQYFGPGTRLLVL.

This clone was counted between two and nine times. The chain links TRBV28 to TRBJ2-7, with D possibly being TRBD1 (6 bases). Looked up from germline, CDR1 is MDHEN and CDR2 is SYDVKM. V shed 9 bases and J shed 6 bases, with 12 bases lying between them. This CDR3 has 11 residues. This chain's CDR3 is CASTGPVEQYF. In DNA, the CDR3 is TGTGCCAGTACAGGGCCAGTCGAGCAGTACTTC.

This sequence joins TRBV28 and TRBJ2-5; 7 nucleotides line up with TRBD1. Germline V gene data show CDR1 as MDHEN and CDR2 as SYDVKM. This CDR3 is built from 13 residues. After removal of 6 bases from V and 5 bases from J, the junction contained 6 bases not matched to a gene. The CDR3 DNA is TGTGCCAGCAGGACGACAGGGCGGGAGACCCAGTACTTC. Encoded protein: CASRTTGRETQYF.

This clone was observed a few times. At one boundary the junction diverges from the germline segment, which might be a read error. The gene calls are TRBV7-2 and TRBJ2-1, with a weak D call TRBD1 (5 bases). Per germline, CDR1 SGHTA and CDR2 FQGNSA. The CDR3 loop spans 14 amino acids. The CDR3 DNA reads TGTGCCAGCAACTTACAGGCAGGCTACAATGAGCAGTTCTTC. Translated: CASNLQAGYNEQFF.

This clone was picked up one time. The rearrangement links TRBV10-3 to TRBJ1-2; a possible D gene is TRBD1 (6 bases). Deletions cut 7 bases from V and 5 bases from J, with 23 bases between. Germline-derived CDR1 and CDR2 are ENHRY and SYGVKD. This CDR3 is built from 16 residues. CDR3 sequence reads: CAIKERGESNSYGYTF. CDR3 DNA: TGTGCCATCAAAGAGAGGGGGGAGTCGAACTCATATGGCTACACCTTC.

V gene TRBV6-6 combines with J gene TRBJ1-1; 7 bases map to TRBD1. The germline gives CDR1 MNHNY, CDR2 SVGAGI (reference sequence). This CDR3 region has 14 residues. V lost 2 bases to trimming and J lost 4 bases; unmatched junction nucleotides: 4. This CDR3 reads CASSYPGQFTEAFF. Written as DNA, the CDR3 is TGTGCCAGCAGTTACCCGGGACAGTTCACTGAAGCTTTCTTT.

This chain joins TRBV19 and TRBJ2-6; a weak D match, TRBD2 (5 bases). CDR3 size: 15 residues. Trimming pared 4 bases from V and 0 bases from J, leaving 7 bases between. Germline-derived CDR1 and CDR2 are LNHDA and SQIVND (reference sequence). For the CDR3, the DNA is TGTGCCAGTAGTACAGCGGCCTCTGGGGCCAACGTCCTGACTTTC. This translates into CASSTAASGANVLTF.

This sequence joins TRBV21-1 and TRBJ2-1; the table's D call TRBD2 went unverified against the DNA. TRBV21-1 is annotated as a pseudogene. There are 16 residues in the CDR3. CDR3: CASSKAFSGAHNEQFF. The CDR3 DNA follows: TGTGCCAGCAGCAAAGCGTTTAGCGGGGCCCACAATGAGCAGTTCTTC.